These T cell receptor beta chains were read from a single sample in a study of blood T cell repertoires in COVID-19. TCRdb's copy holds only in-frame clones and misses some; the assay was immunoSEQ multiplex PCR. The table lists about 670,000 clones, 75% to 90% of them singletons. The sequencing input was peripheral blood. The origin of the receptors is a woman aged 18-35 years with acute or convalescent COVID-19. The CDR3 runs from the conserved cysteine through the conserved F or W. The D gene is left open where the match is weak. Size tells how often a clone was seen (once, few, many) or the class of an expanded clone, and some rows leave it out.

. | 12 | TRBJ1-2 | TRBV5-6 | . | CASSALGYGYTF | TGTGCCAGCAGCGCTCTCGGCTATGGCTACACCTTC
TRBD2 | 16 | TRBJ2-3 | TRBV18 | once | CASSPLLAGGPNTQYF | TGTGCCAGCTCACCCCTCCTAGCGGGGGGGCCGAATACGCAGTATTTT
. | 14 | TRBJ1-1 | TRBV2 | . | CASSWDTMNTEAFF | TGTGCCAGCAGTTGGGACACCATGAACACTGAAGCTTTCTTT
TRBD1 | 18 | TRBJ2-3 | TRBV9 | . | CASSRGILGQGASDTQYF | TGTGCCAGCAGCAGAGGTATCCTGGGACAGGGGGCATCCGATACGCAGTATTTT
. | 15 | TRBJ2-3 | TRBV19 | . | CASSISSPTVDTQYF | TGTGCCAGTAGTATAAGCTCCCCAACGGTAGATACGCAGTATTTT
TRBD1 | 18 | TRBJ2-2 | TRBV14 | . | CASSPLARGGAGTGELFF | TGTGCCAGCAGCCCGCTTGCCCGAGGGGGCGCGGGCACCGGGGAGCTGTTTTTT
. | 14 | TRBJ1-1 | TRBV27 | . | CASSLGGGGTEAFF | TGTGCCAGCAGTTTAGGAGGGGGGGGCACTGAAGCTTTCTTT
. | 14 | TRBJ1-1 | TRBV6-2/TRBV6-3 | once | CASIPRNQNTEAFF | TGTGCCAGCATCCCCAGGAACCAGAACACTGAAGCTTTCTTT
. | 14 | TRBJ2-7 | TRBV19 | . | CASSISGTSYEQYF | TGTGCCAGTAGTATATCGGGAACTAGCTACGAGCAGTACTTC
TRBD2 | 16 | TRBJ2-5 | TRBV6-1 | once | CASSEVFKRGQETQYF | TGTGCCAGCAGTGAAGTTTTTAAGCGGGGCCAAGAGACCCAGTACTTC
. | 13 | TRBJ2-3 | TRBV5-1 | . | CASSLRGADTQYF | TGCGCCAGCAGCTTGCGCGGGGCAGATACGCAGTATTTT
TRBD1 | 15 | TRBJ2-7 | TRBV7-2 | . | CASSSQGARNYEQYF | TGTGCCAGCAGCTCCCAGGGGGCAAGGAACTACGAGCAGTACTTC
. | 13 | TRBJ1-1 | TRBV6-2/TRBV6-3 | . | CASSSYDPSEAFF | TGTGCCAGCAGCTCCTACGATCCGTCTGAAGCTTTCTTT
. | 15 | TRBJ2-6 | TRBV25-1 | . | CASGKETSGANVLTF | TGTGCCAGCGGCAAAGAGACTTCTGGGGCCAACGTCCTGACTTTC
. | 13 | TRBJ2-7 | TRBV18 | once | CASSPTAPYEQYF | TGTGCCAGCTCACCCACTGCCCCGTACGAGCAGTACTTC
. | 14 | TRBJ2-3 | TRBV11-2 | . | CASIQGFETDTQYF | TGTGCCAGCATCCAGGGTTTTGAGACAGATACGCAGTATTTT
TRBD1 | 14 | TRBJ1-2 | TRBV27 | . | CASRTGQGGRGYTF | TGTGCCAGTCGTACTGGACAGGGGGGACGTGGCTACACCTTC
TRBD1 | 15 | TRBJ2-3 | TRBV2 | . | CASRMGQGRTDTQYF | TGTGCCAGCAGGATGGGACAGGGGAGGACAGATACGCAGTATTTT
. | 15 | TRBJ2-2 | TRBV7-9 | . | CASSSWGDRAGELFF | TGTGCCAGCAGCTCCTGGGGAGACCGGGCCGGGGAGCTGTTTTTT
. | 13 | TRBJ1-1 | TRBV19 | once | CASSITQRTEAFF | TGTGCCAGTAGTATAACTCAGAGGACTGAAGCTTTCTTT
. | 14 | TRBJ1-1 | TRBV2 | . | CASQGRGGSTEAFF | TGTGCCAGCCAAGGCAGGGGTGGAAGCACTGAAGCTTTCTTT
TRBD1 | 15 | TRBJ1-2 | TRBV10-3 | few | CAISEWLDRSYGYTF | TGTGCCATCAGTGAGTGGCTGGACAGGAGCTATGGCTACACCTTC
. | 14 | TRBJ1-5 | TRBV27 | few | CASSFGTPNQPQHF | TGTGCCAGCAGTTTCGGGACTCCCAATCAGCCCCAGCATTTT
. | 13 | TRBJ1-3 | TRBV6-5 | . | CASRPGMGNTIYF | TGTGCCAGCCGGCCGGGGATGGGGAACACCATATATTTT
TRBD2 | 17 | TRBJ2-7 | TRBV3-1/TRBV3-2 | once | CASSQPGLAGPSYEQYF | TGTGCCAGCAGCCAACCGGGACTAGCGGGGCCCTCCTACGAGCAGTACTTC